This paragraph reports one T cell receptor beta chain. What it binds is not known. The CDR3 loop spans 13 amino acids. Unmatched junction bases numbered 2, after V lost 3 bases and J lost 4 bases. Per germline, CDR1 SGHRS and CDR2 YFSETQ. This sample was taken from a study of response to subunit inactivated influenza vaccine. Overall study results and limits: After each seasonal influenza vaccination, few new T cells are recruited, the authors suggested.

TCRdb used MiXCR to reprocess the RT-PCR reads, holding one entry per CDR3 protein. The data contain about half a million distinct CDR3 sequences, less than 10% of them singletons. This specimen consisted of PBMCs from blood, obtained around 25 months after vaccination. The sequence derives from a man aged 50 to 69 who received an inactivated influenza vaccine. This chain joins TRBV5-1 and TRBJ2-7; 9 bases map to TRBD1. CDR3 sequence: CASSWDREYEQYF. As DNA, the CDR3 is TGCGCCAGCAGCTGGGACAGGGAATACGAGCAGTACTTC.